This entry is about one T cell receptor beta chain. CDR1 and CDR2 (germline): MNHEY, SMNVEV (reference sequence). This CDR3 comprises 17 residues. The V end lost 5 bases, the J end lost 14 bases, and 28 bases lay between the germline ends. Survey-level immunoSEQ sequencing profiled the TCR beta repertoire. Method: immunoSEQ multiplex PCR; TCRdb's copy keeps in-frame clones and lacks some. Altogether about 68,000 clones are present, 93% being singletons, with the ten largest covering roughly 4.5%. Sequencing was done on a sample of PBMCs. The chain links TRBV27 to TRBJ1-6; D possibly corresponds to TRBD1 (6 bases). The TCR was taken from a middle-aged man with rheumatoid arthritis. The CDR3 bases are TGTGCCAGCAGTCCCTTCTTACGCCCTCGGGGGCGATGGTCCCTCCACTTT. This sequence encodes CASSPFLRPRGRWSLHF.